The clone carrying this T cell receptor beta chain was seen a single time. Its antigen is undetermined. The data stem from a study of shared clonotypes between healthy human individuals. Findings and limits, study-wide: Between a few donors, naive CD4 clonotypes were shared at a level of about 5%.

The repertoire was sequenced with immunoSEQ multiplex PCR; TCRdb's copy has only in-frame clones and lacks some. The profile covers some 2.1 million clones, with 90% to 95% appearing a single time and more than 0.1% taken by the ten largest. The CDR3 consists of 15 residues. CDR1 and CDR2 from the germline V gene are SNHLY and FYNNEI. Trimming pared 5 bases from V and 0 bases from J, leaving 14 bases between. The specimen sequenced was naive CD4+ T cells sorted from blood. Subset meaning: CD45RA+ positively selected. The origin of this receptor is a man in his late teens or twenties in good health. The rearrangement links TRBV2 to TRBJ2-7; perhaps TRBD2 as D (6 bases). For the CDR3, the DNA is TGTGCCAGCAGTCCCCAGGAGGGTAGCTCCTACGAGCAGTACTTC. Protein sequence: CASSPQEGSSYEQYF. Using reference TRBV2 and TRBJ2-7 for the parts outside the CDR3, the full variable domain is EPEVTQTPSHQVTQMGQEVILRCVPISNHLYFYWYRQILGQKVEFLVSFYNNEISEKSEIFDDQFSVERPDGSNFTLKIRSTKLEDSAMYFCASSPQEGSSYEQYFGPGTRLTVT.